The 14 T cell receptor beta chains listed next were all sequenced from one sample in a study of regulatory T cells in long-lasting Graves disease (dated by TCRdb to 2020 to 2022). Reading the label with the study, this specimen's time point is: newly diagnosed GD, antithyroid drugs for less than 3 months. For both TCR sequencing and RNA sequencing, RNA was extracted from PBMCs using TRIzol. The library came from multiplex PCR. Sequencing was performed on an Illumina HiSeq 4000. iRepertoire HTBI primers and Arm-PCR amplification of CDR3 regions were used to construct TCR beta libraries. TCRdb reanalyzed the raw reads on its own, using fastp at Q25 for trimming and MiXCR for clone calling, and kept in-frame beta chains. Every entry covers one CDR3 protein and lists the most common genes and DNA from its rows. The sample table records 450,000 to 700,000 distinct CDR3 sequences; less than 15% of these occur just once. The biggest ten clones account for roughly a tenth of the sample.

These sequences were also reported in another study, on T cells in Graves' hyperthyroidism and ophthalmopathy.

The source was peripheral blood mononuclear cells (PBMCs), collected at new diagnosis, from a patient treated with antithyroid drugs. The receptors stem from a man aged 25-45 years with Graves disease. Donor details come from another sample of the same person, matched by shared clones.

Only a few counts were recorded for this clonotype. V is TRBV5-4 and J is TRBJ1-2; D uncertain. The length of the CDR3 is 16 residues. Germline assignment: CDR1 SGHNT and CDR2 YYREEE (reference sequence). The V and J ends lost 4 bases and 1 base respectively, with 17 bases between them. CDR3 sequence reads: CASSLEVLANNYGYTF. The DNA for the CDR3 is TGTGCCAGCAGCCTGGAGGTTTTGGCCAATAACTATGGCTACACCTTC.

This clonotype came up many times. The rearrangement uses TRBV7-9 and TRBJ2-5; D remains ambiguous. CDR1 and CDR2 from the germline V gene are SEHNR and FQNEAQ (reference sequence). V was trimmed by 0 bases and J by 4 bases, leaving 9 bases between them. This CDR3 has 14 amino acids. For the CDR3, the DNA is TGTGCCAGCAGCTTAGCAGGGCTTAGAGAGACCCAGTACTTC. It yields the protein CASSLAGLRETQYF.

As regards this clonotype: A much more abundant neighbour one base away suggests this may be a read error. The rearrangement uses TRBV3-1 and TRBJ2-7; possibly TRBD1 or TRBD2 for D (6 bases each). Per germline, CDR1 LGHDT and CDR2 YNNKEL (reference sequence). This CDR3 is built from 14 residues. The CDR3 region is CTSSQDGGGREQYF. CDR3 nucleotides: TGTACCAGCAGCCAAGATGGAGGGGGGCGGGAGCAGTACTTC.

This clonotype has ten or more counts. In DNA, the CDR3 is TGTGCCAGCAGCCTGGACTGGGCGGGAGCAGATACGCAGTATTTT. Translating gives CASSLDWAGADTQYF. The chain joins TRBV7-2 to TRBJ2-3, with 7 positions matching TRBD2. Trimming removed 5 bases from V and 4 bases from J; junction bases left unmatched: 9. This CDR3 spans 15 amino acids. The germline gives CDR1 SGHTA, CDR2 FQGNSA.

As concerns this clonotype: This could be a read error, since a much larger clone is one nucleotide away. V and J are TRBV29-1 and TRBJ2-1; 7 bases map to TRBD1. Germline-derived CDR1 and CDR2 are SQVTM and ANQGSEA. The CDR3 has 14 amino acids. V dropped 0 bases and J dropped 10; count of bases not matched to a gene: 9. The CDR3 DNA reads TGCAGCGTTGAAGATAAGACAGGGTCCTACGAGCAGTTCTTC. Protein sequence: CSVEDKTGSYEQFF.

The sample holds many counts of this clonotype. This chain links TRBV13 with TRBJ2-1; 12 positions match TRBD2. The CDR3 runs 15 residues. The germline V gene encodes CDR1 PRHDT and CDR2 FYEKMQ (reference sequence). V lost 5 bases, J lost 8 bases, and 7 bases stayed unmatched. The CDR3 DNA is TGTGCCAGCAGCCCGACTAGCGGGAGAGTCTATGAGCAGTTCTTC. Its protein product is CASSPTSGRVYEQFF.

This clonotype was observed many times. CDR3 nucleotides: TGTGCCAGCAGCCCTGGGGGGGGGATAGTTTACAATGAGCAGTTCTTC. Its protein is CASSPGGGIVYNEQFF. The V call is TRBV7-3, the J call TRBJ2-1; 7 bases are shared with TRBD2. J lost 4 bases, V lost 5 bases, and 11 bases had no gene match. Germline lookup yields CDR1 SGHTA and CDR2 FQGTGA. This CDR3 spans 16 amino acids.

This clonotype was counted ten times or more. The chain links TRBV7-8 to TRBJ2-7; TRBD2 is a possible D gene (6 bases). The CDR3 runs to 15 residues. The germline CDR1 and CDR2 sequences are SGHVS and FQNEAQ. The V end was cut by 1 base, the J end by 1 base, with 11 bases between. The CDR3 is CASSLGWEASYEQYF. The DNA for the CDR3 is TGTGCCAGCAGCTTAGGGTGGGAGGCTTCCTACGAGCAGTACTTC.

V and J are TRBV6-1 and TRBJ2-2, with D unclear. CDR1 and CDR2 (germline): MNHNS, SASEGT. The CDR3 has 14 amino acids. V was cut by 3 bases and J by 6 bases, with 11 bases left in between. The CDR3 region has the DNA TGTGCCAGCAGTGAGAACCCGGCCCCCGGGGAGCTGTTTTTT. Translated: CASSENPAPGELFF.

This clonotype was detected ten times or more. The V and J genes are TRBV29-1 and TRBJ1-1; the D is unclear. Germline CDR1 reads SQVTM; CDR2 reads ANQGSEA. CDR3 length: 14 residues. Trimming took 3 bases from V and 5 from J, leaving 16 bases between them. The chain's CDR3 is CSVDRETGGTEAFF. Written as DNA, the CDR3 is TGCAGCGTTGACCGGGAGACCGGAGGGACTGAAGCTTTCTTT.

This chain joins TRBV20-1 and TRBJ2-1; 10 nucleotides agree with TRBD2. Losses at the gene ends were 3 bases for V and 0 bases for J; bases not matched to a gene: 11. CDR3 length equals 18 residues. Germline V gene data show CDR1 as DFQATT and CDR2 as SNEGSKA (reference sequence). The CDR3 nucleotides are TGCAGTGCTAGCGACTACCGGACTAGCGGAAGCTCCTACAATGAGCAGTTCTTC. Its protein is CSASDYRTSGSSYNEQFF.

This clonotype was counted at least ten times. A read error may produce the germline difference seen at one junction end. The chain is built from TRBV7-7 and TRBJ2-1; 9 bases line up with TRBD2. The CDR3 has 16 residues. From germline, CDR1 is SSHAT and CDR2 FNYEAQ (reference sequence). The CDR3: CASSSSAGGVHNEQFF. CDR3 in DNA: TGTGCTAGCAGCTCCAGCGCGGGAGGGGTCCACAATGAGCAGTTCTTC.

Ten or more counts support this clonotype. The chain combines TRBV11-2 with TRBJ1-1; D uncertain. This CDR3 contains 14 residues. CDR1 is SGHAT and CDR2 is FQNNGV in the germline V gene. Trimming stripped 5 bases from V and 0 bases from J, with 10 bases between. DNA for the CDR3: TGTGCCAGCAGCCTGGGTCTGTTGAACACTGAAGCTTTCTTT. Protein sequence: CASSLGLLNTEAFF. Together with reference TRBV11-2 and TRBJ1-1, the CDR3 gives the full variable domain: EAGVAQSPRYKIIEKRQSVAFWCNPISGHATLYWYQQILGQGPKLLIQFQNNGVVDDSQLPKDRFSAERLKGVDSTLKIQPAKLEDSAVYLCASSLGLLNTEAFFGQGTRLTVV.

This clonotype has at least ten counts. The CDR3 loop is CAWDRQGADTQYF. CDR3 DNA sequence: TGTGCCTGGGACCGACAGGGGGCAGATACGCAGTATTTT. This chain joins TRBV30 and TRBJ2-3; 9 bases are a match to TRBD1. Germline V gene data show CDR1 as GTSNPN and CDR2 as SVGIG (reference sequence). This CDR3 region has 13 residues. V shed 5 bases and J 4 bases; nucleotides not matched to a gene: 4.